This T cell receptor (beta chain) was sequenced in a study of cytomegalovirus exposure and HLA in healthy donors. Overall study results and limits: Clonal expansion was found to be greater in HLA-associated TCR beta chains than in equally common others in a later analysis. A classifier reportedly called cytomegalovirus status with high sensitivity and specificity. Apart from CMV serostatus, no immune exposure information was available.

PCR primers comprised 60 Vbeta and 13 Jbeta primers. Assay: immunoSEQ multiplex PCR; the TCRdb copy retains only in-frame clones and omits some. The table lists over 100,000 clones, about 61% of them singletons, with 2% to 3% in the top ten. A note on this clone: The antigen remains unidentified.

Source material: PBMCs. The clonotype originates from a woman aged 40-49 years in good health and CMV-seronegative.

The CDR3 spells CASSPPNGETQYF. The CDR3 DNA is TGTGCCAGCAGCCCCCCCAACGGAGAGACCCAGTACTTC. This chain links TRBV7-2 with TRBJ2-5, with D unresolved. CDR3 length equals 13 residues. V gave up 5 bases and J gave up 4 bases, with 11 bases separating them. In germline, CDR1 is SGHTA, CDR2 FQGNSA.